The next 9 T cell receptor beta chains were all read from a single sample in a study of PD-L1 blockade in urothelial cancer. Time point: peripheral blood 6 weeks after treatment start. TCRdb keeps only in-frame clones here, not all; method: immunoSEQ multiplex PCR. Of tens of thousands of clones in the sample, roughly 85% were seen once. The sample consisted of PBMCs, taken around atezolizumab (anti-PD-L1) treatment. The receptors originated from a man between 65 and 79 years old with urothelial cancer.

This rearrangement joins TRBV5-1 to TRBJ2-6; 13 positions agree with TRBD2. Trimming cost V 2 bases and J 1 base; bases outside gene matches: 9. Germline assignment: CDR1 SGHRS and CDR2 YFSETQ. This CDR3 has 20 amino acids. CDR3: CASSLNIPGLAGSGANVLTF. CDR3 sequence (DNA): TGCGCCAGCAGCTTAAACATCCCGGGACTAGCGGGATCTGGGGCCAACGTCCTGACTTTC.

The gene calls are TRBV5-1 and TRBJ2-7, with D unclear. This CDR3 has 11 amino acids. The germline gives CDR1 SGHRS, CDR2 YFSETQ. V was trimmed by 2 bases and J by 3 bases, leaving 3 bases between them. In nucleotides, the CDR3 is TGCGCCAGCAGCTTCGGCTACGAGCAGTACTTC. Protein: CASSFGYEQYF.

This clone was observed a few times. The CDR3 loop is CASSPRGQGRYEQYF. CDR3 coding DNA: TGTGCCAGCAGCCCAAGAGGACAGGGACGTTACGAGCAGTACTTC. The chain is built from TRBV7-8 and TRBJ2-7, with 8 bases lining up with TRBD1. Germline V gives CDR1 SGHVS, CDR2 FQNEAQ. This CDR3 has 15 amino acids. Trimming removed 5 bases from V and 4 bases from J; junction bases left unmatched: 10.

The chain joins TRBV5-1 to TRBJ1-1; 9 nucleotides align to TRBD1. The CDR3 runs 14 residues. The V and J ends lost 4 bases and 1 base, in that order; junction bases with no gene match: 2. Germline CDR1 is SGHRS and CDR2 is YFSETQ. The CDR3 region is CASSADRGNTEAFF. In DNA form, the CDR3 reads TGCGCCAGCAGCGCGGACAGGGGGAACACTGAAGCTTTCTTT.

The chain links TRBV18 to TRBJ2-3, with D perhaps matching TRBD2 (6 bases). Germline CDR1 reads KGHSH; CDR2 reads LQKENI. The CDR3 length is 13 residues. Trimming left V 8 bases short and J 3 bases short, with 12 bases between. The chain's CDR3 is CASAGSGTDTQYF. The CDR3 nucleotides read TGTGCCAGCGCCGGGAGTGGGACAGATACGCAGTATTTT.

Here the CDR3 reads CASSEGLDRGLGYGYTF. The CDR3 DNA is TGTGCCAGCAGCGAAGGACTGGACAGGGGGCTTGGCTATGGCTACACCTTC. The chain carries TRBV9 and TRBJ1-2; 11 bases map to TRBD1. Germline CDR1 is SGDLS and CDR2 is YYNGEE. J lost 4 bases, V lost 3 bases, and 11 bases had no gene match. This CDR3 spans 17 amino acids.

CDR3 DNA sequence: TGCGCCAGCAGCCAACTCTTGACTAGCGGGAGTGGAGAGACCCAGTACTTC. The encoded protein is CASSQLLTSGSGETQYF. The chain uses TRBV4-1 and TRBJ2-5; 12 nucleotides align to TRBD2. CDR3 length: 17 residues. V was clipped by 2 bases and J by 4 bases; unmatched bases: 8. CDR1 is MGHRA and CDR2 is YSYEKL in the germline V gene.

This clone occurred once. This chain connects TRBV14 to TRBJ2-5; the D is unclear. Trimming cost V 0 bases and J 3 bases, with 5 bases left between them. The CDR3 has 13 amino acids. CDR1 SGHDN and CDR2 FVKESK come from the germline V gene. DNA of the CDR3: TGTGCCAGCAGCCAAGATCTCGAAGAGACCCAGTACTTC. Translation: CASSQDLEETQYF.

This chain uses TRBV18 with TRBJ2-2, with 9 bases lining up with TRBD2. The CDR3 contains 15 residues. Germline CDR1 and CDR2: KGHSH and LQKENI. V was clipped by 2 bases and J by 5 bases; unmatched bases: 3. The CDR3 region is CASSPSSGKTGELFF. The CDR3 region has the DNA TGTGCCAGCTCACCATCTAGCGGGAAAACCGGGGAGCTGTTTTTT. The full variable domain, rest sourced from reference TRBV18 and TRBJ2-2, is NAGVMQNPRHLVRRRGQEARLRCSPMKGHSHVYWYRQLPEEGLKFMVYLQKENIIDESGMPKERFSAEFPKEGPSILRIQQVVRGDSAAYFCASSPSSGKTGELFFGEGSRLTVL.